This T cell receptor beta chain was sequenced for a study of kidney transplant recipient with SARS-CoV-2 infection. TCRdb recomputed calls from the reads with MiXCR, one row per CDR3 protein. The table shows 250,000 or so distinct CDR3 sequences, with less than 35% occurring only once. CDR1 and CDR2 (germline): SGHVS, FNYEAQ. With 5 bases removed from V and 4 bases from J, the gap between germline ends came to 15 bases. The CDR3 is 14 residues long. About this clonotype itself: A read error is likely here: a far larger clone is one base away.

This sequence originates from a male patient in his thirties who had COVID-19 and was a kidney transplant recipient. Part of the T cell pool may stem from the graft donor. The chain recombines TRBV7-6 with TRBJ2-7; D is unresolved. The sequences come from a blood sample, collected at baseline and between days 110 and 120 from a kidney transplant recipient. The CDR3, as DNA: TGTGCCAGCAGCCGAACACCCCGGGTTTACGAGCAGTACTTC. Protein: CASSRTPRVYEQYF.